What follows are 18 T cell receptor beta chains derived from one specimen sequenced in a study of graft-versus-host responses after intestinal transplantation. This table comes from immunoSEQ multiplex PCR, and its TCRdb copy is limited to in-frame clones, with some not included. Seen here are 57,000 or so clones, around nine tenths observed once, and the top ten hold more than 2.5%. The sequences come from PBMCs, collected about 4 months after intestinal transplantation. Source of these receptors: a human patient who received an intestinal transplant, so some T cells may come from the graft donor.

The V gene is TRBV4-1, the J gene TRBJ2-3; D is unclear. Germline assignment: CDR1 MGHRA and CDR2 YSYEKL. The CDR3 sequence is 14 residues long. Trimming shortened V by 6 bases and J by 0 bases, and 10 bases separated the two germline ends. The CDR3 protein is CASSLRSSTDTQYF. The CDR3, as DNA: TGCGCCAGCAGTCTCAGATCTAGCACAGATACGCAGTATTTT.

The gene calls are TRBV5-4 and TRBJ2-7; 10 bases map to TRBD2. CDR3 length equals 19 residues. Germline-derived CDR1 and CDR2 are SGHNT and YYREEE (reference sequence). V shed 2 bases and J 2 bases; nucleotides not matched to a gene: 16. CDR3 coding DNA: TGTGCCAGCAGCTTCCGGGCAGGGGCGGCTAGCGGGAGCCCCTACGAGCAGTACTTC. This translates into CASSFRAGAASGSPYEQYF.

The CDR3 protein is CASSWGVGEQFF. CDR3 coding DNA: TGTGCCAGTTCTTGGGGGGTGGGTGAGCAGTTCTTC. The V gene is TRBV19, the J gene TRBJ2-1; D may be TRBD2 (6 bases). The length of the CDR3 is 12 residues. The V end was cut by 8 bases, the J end by 9 bases, with 14 bases between. CDR1 and CDR2 from the germline V gene are LNHDA and SQIVND (reference sequence).

The chain's CDR3 is CASSGQLGAGETQYF. The CDR3 nucleotides read TGTGCCAGCAGTGGACAGTTGGGCGCTGGAGAGACCCAGTACTTC. The rearrangement joins TRBV2 to TRBJ2-5; TRBD1 might be the D (5 bases). The CDR3 covers 15 residues. Trimming removed 4 bases at V and 4 bases at J, with 16 bases between. CDR1 and CDR2 (germline): SNHLY, FYNNEI.

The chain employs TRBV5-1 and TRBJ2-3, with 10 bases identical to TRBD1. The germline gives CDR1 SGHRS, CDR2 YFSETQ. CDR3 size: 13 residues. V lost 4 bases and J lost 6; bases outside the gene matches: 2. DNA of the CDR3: TGCGCCAGCAGCCCGACAGGGGGCGATACGCAGTATTTT. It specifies CASSPTGGDTQYF. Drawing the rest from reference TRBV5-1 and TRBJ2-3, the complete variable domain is KAGVTQTPRYLIKTRGQQVTLSCSPISGHRSVSWYQQTPGQGLQFLFEYFSETQRNKGNFPGRFSGRQFSNSRSEMNVSTLELGDSALYLCASSPTGGDTQYFGPGTRLTVL.

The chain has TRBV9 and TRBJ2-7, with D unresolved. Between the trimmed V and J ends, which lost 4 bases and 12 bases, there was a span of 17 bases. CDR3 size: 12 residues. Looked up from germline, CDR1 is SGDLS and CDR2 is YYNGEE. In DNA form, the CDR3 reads TGTGCCAGCAGCCCCCAGCCCCCCCGCCTGTACTTC. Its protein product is CASSPQPPRLYF.

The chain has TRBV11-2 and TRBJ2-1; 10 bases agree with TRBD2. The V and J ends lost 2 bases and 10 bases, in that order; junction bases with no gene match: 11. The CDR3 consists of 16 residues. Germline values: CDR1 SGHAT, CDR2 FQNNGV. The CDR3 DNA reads TGTGCCAGCAGCTTAAGGCGCACTAGCGGGACCGAGGAGCAGTTCTTC. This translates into CASSLRRTSGTEEQFF.

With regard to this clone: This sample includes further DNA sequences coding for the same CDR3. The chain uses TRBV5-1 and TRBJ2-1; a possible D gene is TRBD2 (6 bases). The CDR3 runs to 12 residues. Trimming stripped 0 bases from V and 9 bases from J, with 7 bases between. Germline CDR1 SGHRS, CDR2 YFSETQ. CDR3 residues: CASSLGGGEQFF. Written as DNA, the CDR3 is TGCGCCAGCAGCTTGGGGGGAGGTGAGCAGTTCTTC.

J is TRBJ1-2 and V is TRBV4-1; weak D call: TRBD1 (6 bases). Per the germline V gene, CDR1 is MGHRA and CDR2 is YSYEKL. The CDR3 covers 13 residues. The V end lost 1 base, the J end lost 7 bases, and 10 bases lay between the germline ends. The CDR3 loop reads CASSQVRGTGYTF. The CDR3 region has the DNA TGCGCCAGCAGCCAAGTCAGGGGCACTGGCTACACCTTC.

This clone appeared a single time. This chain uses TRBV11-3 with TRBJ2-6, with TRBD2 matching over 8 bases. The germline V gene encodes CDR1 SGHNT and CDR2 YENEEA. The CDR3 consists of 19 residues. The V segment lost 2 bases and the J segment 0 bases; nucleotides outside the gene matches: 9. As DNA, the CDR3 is TGTGCCAGCAGCTTATCGGGGGCTAGCGGGTCCTCTGGGGCCAACGTCCTGACTTTC. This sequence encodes CASSLSGASGSSGANVLTF.

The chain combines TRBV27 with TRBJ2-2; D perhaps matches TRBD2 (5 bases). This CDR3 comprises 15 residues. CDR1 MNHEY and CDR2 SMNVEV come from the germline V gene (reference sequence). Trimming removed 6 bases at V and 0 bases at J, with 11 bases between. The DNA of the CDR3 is TGTGCCAGCAGACTTAGCGCCTCGAACACCGGGGAGCTGTTTTTT. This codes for CASRLSASNTGELFF.

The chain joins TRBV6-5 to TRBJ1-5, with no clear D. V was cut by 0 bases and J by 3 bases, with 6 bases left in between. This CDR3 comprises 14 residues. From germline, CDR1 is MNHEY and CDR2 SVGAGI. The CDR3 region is CASSYSGSNQPQHF. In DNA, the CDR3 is TGTGCCAGCAGTTACTCTGGCTCCAATCAGCCCCAGCATTTT.

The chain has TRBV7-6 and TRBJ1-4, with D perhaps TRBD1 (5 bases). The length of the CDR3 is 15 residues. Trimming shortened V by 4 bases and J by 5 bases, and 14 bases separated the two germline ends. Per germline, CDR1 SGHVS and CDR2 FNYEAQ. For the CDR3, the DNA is TGTGCCAGCAGCTCGGACAAGGTTGGGAATGAAAAACTGTTTTTT. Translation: CASSSDKVGNEKLFF.

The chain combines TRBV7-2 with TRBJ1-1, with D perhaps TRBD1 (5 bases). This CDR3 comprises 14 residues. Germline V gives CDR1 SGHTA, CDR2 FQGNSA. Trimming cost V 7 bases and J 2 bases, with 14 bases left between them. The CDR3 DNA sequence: TGTGCCAGCACCTTTTTGGGGCTCAACACTGAAGCTTTCTTT. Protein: CASTFLGLNTEAFF.

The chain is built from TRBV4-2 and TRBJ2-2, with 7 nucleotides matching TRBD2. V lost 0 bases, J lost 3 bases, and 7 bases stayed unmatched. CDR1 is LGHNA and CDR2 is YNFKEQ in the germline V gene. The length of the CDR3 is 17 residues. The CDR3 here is CASSQDWAGDYTGELFF. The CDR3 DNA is TGTGCCAGCAGCCAAGATTGGGCGGGGGACTACACCGGGGAGCTGTTTTTT.

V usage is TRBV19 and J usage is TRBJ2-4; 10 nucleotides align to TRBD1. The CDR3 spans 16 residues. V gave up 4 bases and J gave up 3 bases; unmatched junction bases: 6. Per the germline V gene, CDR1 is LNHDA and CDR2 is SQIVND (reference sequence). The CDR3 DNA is TGTGCCAGTAGTAACCGGGACAGGGGAGTCAAAAACATTCAGTACTTC. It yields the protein CASSNRDRGVKNIQYF.

The CDR3 reads CASSPALLTEAFF. DNA of the CDR3: TGTGCCAGCTCACCGGCCCTTCTCACTGAAGCTTTCTTT. The chain uses TRBV18 and TRBJ1-1, with D hard to call. The germline gives CDR1 KGHSH, CDR2 LQKENI. This CDR3 spans 13 amino acids. Trimming cost V 3 bases and J 4 bases, with 9 bases left between them.

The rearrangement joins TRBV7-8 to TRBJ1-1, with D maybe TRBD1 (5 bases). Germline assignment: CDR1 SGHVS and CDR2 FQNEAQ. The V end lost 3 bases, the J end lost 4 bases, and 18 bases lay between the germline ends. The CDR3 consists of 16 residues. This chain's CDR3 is CASSFLYFGGSTEAFF. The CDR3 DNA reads TGTGCCAGCAGCTTCCTATACTTCGGGGGGAGCACTGAAGCTTTCTTT.